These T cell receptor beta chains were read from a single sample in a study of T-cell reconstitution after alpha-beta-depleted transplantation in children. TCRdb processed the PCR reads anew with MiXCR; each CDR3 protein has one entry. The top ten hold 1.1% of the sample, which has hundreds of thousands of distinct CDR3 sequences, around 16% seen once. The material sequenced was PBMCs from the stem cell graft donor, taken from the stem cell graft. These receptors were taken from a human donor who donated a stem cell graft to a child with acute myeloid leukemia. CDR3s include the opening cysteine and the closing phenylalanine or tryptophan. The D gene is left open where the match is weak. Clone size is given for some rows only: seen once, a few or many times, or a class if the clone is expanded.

CSVAREDGYTF | TGCAGCGTTGCCAGGGAGGATGGCTACACCTTC | TRBJ1-2 | TRBV29-1 | NA | many
CSARPRLGPEAFF | TGCAGTGCTAGACCCAGGTTAGGGCCTGAAGCTTTCTTT | TRBJ1-1 | TRBV20-1 | NA | many
CASSQRRGAASGYTF | TGCGCCAGCAGCCAGAGGAGGGGGGCTGCTTCTGGCTACACCTTC | TRBJ1-2 | TRBV4-3 | NA | NA
CASSVTRDEQFF | TGTGCCAGCAGCGTCACTAGGGATGAGCAGTTCTTC | TRBJ2-1 | TRBV9 | NA | NA
CASSPRDSGRSYNSPLHF | TGCGCCAGCAGCCCCCGGGACTCAGGACGATCCTATAATTCACCCCTCCACTTT | TRBJ1-6 | TRBV5-1 | NA | NA
CSARDSTETELPHTIYF | TGCAGTGCTAGAGATTCGACCGAAACAGAACTCCCCCATACCATATATTTT | TRBJ1-3 | TRBV20-1 | NA | few
CSASQGFMNTEAFF | TGCAGTGCTTCACAGGGGTTCATGAACACTGAAGCTTTCTTT | TRBJ1-1 | TRBV20-1 | TRBD1 | many
CASSLALGAFF | TGTGCCAGCAGTTTAGCCTTGGGGGCTTTCTTT | TRBJ1-1 | TRBV12-3/TRBV12-4 | NA | many
CASETGGQGGETQYF | TGTGCCAGCGAAACGGGGGGCCAAGGCGGAGAGACCCAGTACTTC | TRBJ2-5 | TRBV28 | NA | NA
CASSGAVSGANVLTF | TGTGCCAGCAGTGGCGCCGTATCTGGGGCCAACGTCCTGACTTTC | TRBJ2-6 | TRBV6-1 | NA | many
CAWNLGTYNEQFF | TGTGCCTGGAATCTAGGGACCTACAATGAGCAGTTCTTC | TRBJ2-1 | TRBV30 | NA | many
CASSLVRLEVNEQFF | TGCGCCAGCAGCTTGGTGCGACTAGAGGTCAATGAGCAGTTCTTC | TRBJ2-1 | TRBV5-1 | NA | NA
CSAETGAGANVLTF | TGCAGCGCCGAGACAGGGGCAGGGGCCAACGTCCTGACTTTC | TRBJ2-6 | TRBV29-1 | TRBD1 | NA
CASSEWGQGPYEQYF | TGTGCCAGCAGTGAATGGGGACAGGGCCCCTACGAGCAGTACTTC | TRBJ2-7 | TRBV6-1 | TRBD1 | NA
CATSKSGNEQFF | TGTGCCACCAGTAAATCAGGGAATGAGCAGTTCTTC | TRBJ2-1 | TRBV24-1 | NA | NA
CASSSDRRRNEQFF | TGTGCCAGCAGCTCGGACAGGCGTCGGAATGAGCAGTTCTTC | TRBJ2-1 | TRBV5-5 | TRBD1 | few
CASSVRAGGPNEQFF | TGTGCCAGCAGCGTTCGAGCGGGGGGGCCCAATGAGCAGTTCTTC | TRBJ2-1 | TRBV9 | TRBD2 | many
CSARDGDTEAFF | TGCAGTGCTAGAGATGGAGACACTGAAGCTTTCTTT | TRBJ1-1 | TRBV20-1 | NA | many
CSVERQANTEAFF | TGCAGCGTTGAACGGCAGGCGAACACTGAAGCTTTCTTT | TRBJ1-1 | TRBV29-1 | NA | NA
CATSRELGGANSPLHF | TGTGCCACCAGCAGAGAGTTGGGGGGCGCGAATTCACCCCTCCACTTT | TRBJ1-6 | TRBV15 | NA | NA
CSVPLTSGVGNEQFF | TGCAGCGTTCCTTTAACCTCGGGGGTAGGGAATGAGCAGTTCTTC | TRBJ2-1 | TRBV29-1 | NA | many
CASSQGTGGLGGDTQYF | TGTGCCAGCAGCCAAGGCACGGGGGGGCTTGGAGGAGATACGCAGTATTTT | TRBJ2-3 | TRBV3-1 | TRBD2 | few
CAISEPGQGTDTQYF | TGTGCCATCAGTGAGCCGGGACAGGGAACAGATACGCAGTATTTT | TRBJ2-3 | TRBV10-3 | TRBD1 | NA
CAVRGVSYNEQFF | TGTGCCGTCCGGGGTGTCTCCTACAATGAGCAGTTCTTC | TRBJ2-1 | TRBV12-3/TRBV12-4 | NA | few
CASSVGVAPRPFYEQYF | TGTGCCAGCAGCGTAGGTGTGGCCCCAAGGCCCTTCTACGAGCAGTACTTC | TRBJ2-7 | TRBV9 | NA | NA
CASSLMDPRETQYF | TGTGCCAGCAGTTTAATGGACCCTAGGGAGACCCAGTACTTC | TRBJ2-5 | TRBV12-3/TRBV12-4 | NA | many
CSARPGTATPLTQYF | TGCAGTGCTAGACCCGGGACTGCTACTCCACTTACGCAGTATTTT | TRBJ2-3 | TRBV20-1 | NA | many
CATSDVTGMIDTQYF | TGTGCCACCAGTGACGTGACAGGGATGATAGATACGCAGTATTTT | TRBJ2-3 | TRBV24-1 | TRBD1 | NA
CASSPGTVGYGYTF | TGTGCCAGCAGTCCCGGGACAGTCGGCTATGGCTACACCTTC | TRBJ1-2 | TRBV12-3/TRBV12-4 | TRBD1 | many
CASSPGLAMETQYF | TGTGCCAGCAGTCCGGGACTAGCAATGGAGACCCAGTACTTC | TRBJ2-5 | TRBV12-3/TRBV12-4 | TRBD2 | NA